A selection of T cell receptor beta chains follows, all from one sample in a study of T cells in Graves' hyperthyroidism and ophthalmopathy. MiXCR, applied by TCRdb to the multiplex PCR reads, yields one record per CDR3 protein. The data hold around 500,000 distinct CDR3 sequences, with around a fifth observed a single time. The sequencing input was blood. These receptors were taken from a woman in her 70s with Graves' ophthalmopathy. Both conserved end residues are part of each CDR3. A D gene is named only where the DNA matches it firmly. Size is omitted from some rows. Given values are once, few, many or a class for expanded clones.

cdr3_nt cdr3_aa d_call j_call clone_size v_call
TGTGCCAGCAGCTTCACGCGGGAGGTCCAAGAGACCCAGTACTTC CASSFTREVQETQYF TRBD2 TRBJ2-5 few TRBV7-2
TGTGCCAGCAGTTACCTAGACCTCCATGGCTACACCTTC CASSYLDLHGYTF - TRBJ1-2 many TRBV6-2/TRBV6-3
TGCAGTGCTAGTAGGGACGGGGGGAGCACAGATACGCAGTATTTT CSASRDGGSTDTQYF TRBD2 TRBJ2-3 - TRBV20-1
TGTGCCAGCGGACTTACAGGGGGCGCCGGGGAGCTGTTTTTT CASGLTGGAGELFF TRBD1 TRBJ2-2 few TRBV7-9
TGCAGTGCTAGAGGGCTTGGGAGGGTACCTTATGGCTACACCTTC CSARGLGRVPYGYTF - TRBJ1-2 - TRBV20-1
TGTGCCAGCAGTGAAGTGCTGGGGATGGACAATGAGCAGTTCTTC CASSEVLGMDNEQFF - TRBJ2-1 few TRBV2
TGTGCCAGCAGTCGGAATGGGGCTCTTTCTGGCACAGATACGCAGTATTTT CASSRNGALSGTDTQYF - TRBJ2-3 many TRBV11-2
TGTGCCAGCAGCCACCTTCCGGGAGAACACGAGCAGTACTTC CASSHLPGEHEQYF - TRBJ2-7 few TRBV7-9
TGTGCCAGCAGGACCGGAGGGGGCAACGGGGAGCTGTTTTTT CASRTGGGNGELFF - TRBJ2-2 - TRBV6-1
TGCGCCAGCAGCTTCGTGGGTGTTATGGAACCTGAAGCTTTCTTT CASSFVGVMEPEAFF - TRBJ1-1 many TRBV5-1
TGTGCCAGCACCATAGCAGAGAGAGGCGAGCAGTACTTC CASTIAERGEQYF - TRBJ2-7 - TRBV9
TGTGCCAGCAGCTCCGTAGGAGGGGGCCAGCCCCAGCATTTT CASSSVGGGQPQHF TRBD1 TRBJ1-5 - TRBV7-2
TGTGCCAGCAGCTCCCCTCCAAGAGGAAACACCATATATTTT CASSSPPRGNTIYF - TRBJ1-3 once TRBV11-2
TGCGCCAGCAGACCCGAGCCAGGGGCCGAGCAGTACTTC CASRPEPGAEQYF - TRBJ2-7 - TRBV10-1
TGTGCCAGTAGTAAACAGACCTACAATGAGCAGTTCTTC CASSKQTYNEQFF - TRBJ2-1 - TRBV19
TGTGCCACCAGCACCAGACAGGGGTTGAATCAGCCCCAGCATTTT CATSTRQGLNQPQHF TRBD1 TRBJ1-5 - TRBV15
TGCAGCGTTGATCTTACTAGCACAGATACGCAGTATTTT CSVDLTSTDTQYF - TRBJ2-3 many TRBV29-1
TGTGCCAGCAGTGTACTCGTAGGGGGCTCCGATACGCAGTATTTT CASSVLVGGSDTQYF TRBD1 TRBJ2-3 few TRBV2
TGTGCCACCAGTGACCCCATAGCGGGAGGGTCTGATACGCAGTATTTT CATSDPIAGGSDTQYF TRBD2 TRBJ2-3 - TRBV24-1
TGTGCCAGCAGCCAAATCAGCGGGGAGCTGTTTTTT CASSQISGELFF - TRBJ2-2 many TRBV3-1
TGTGCCAGCAGCTTAGCTTCCGGTTCACCCCTCCACTTT CASSLASGSPLHF - TRBJ1-6 many TRBV7-2
TGTGCCAGTAGTGGACTAGGACAGGGGCGGATTGGCTACACCTTC CASSGLGQGRIGYTF TRBD1 TRBJ1-2 few TRBV19
TGTGCCAGTAGTGTAACAGGGTTGAACACCGGGGAGCTGTTTTTT CASSVTGLNTGELFF - TRBJ2-2 few TRBV19
TGTGCCAGCACCCCGGGGGGAGGGGACTCTGGGGCCAACGTCCTGACTTTC CASTPGGGDSGANVLTF TRBD2 TRBJ2-6 - TRBV28
TGTGCCTGGAGAGGGGTTACGCAGTATTTT CAWRGVTQYF - TRBJ2-3 few TRBV30
TGTGCCAGCAGTGTCTGGCCTCCCTACGAGCAGTACTTC CASSVWPPYEQYF - TRBJ2-7 few TRBV6-1